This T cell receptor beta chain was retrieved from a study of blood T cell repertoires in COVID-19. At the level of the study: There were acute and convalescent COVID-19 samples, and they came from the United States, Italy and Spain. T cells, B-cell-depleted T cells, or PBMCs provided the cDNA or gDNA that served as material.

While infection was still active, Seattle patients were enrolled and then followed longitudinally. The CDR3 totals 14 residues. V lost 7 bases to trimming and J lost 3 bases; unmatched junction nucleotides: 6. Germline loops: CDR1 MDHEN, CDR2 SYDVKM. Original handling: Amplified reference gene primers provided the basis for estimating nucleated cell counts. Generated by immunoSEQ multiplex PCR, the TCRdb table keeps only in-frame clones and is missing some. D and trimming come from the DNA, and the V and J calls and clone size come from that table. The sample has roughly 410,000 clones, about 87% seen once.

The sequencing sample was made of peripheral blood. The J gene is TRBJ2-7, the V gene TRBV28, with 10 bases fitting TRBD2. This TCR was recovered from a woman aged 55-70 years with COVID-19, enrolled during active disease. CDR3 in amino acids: CASKERGGIYEQYF. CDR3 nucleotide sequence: TGTGCCAGCAAGGAGCGGGGGGGTATCTACGAGCAGTACTTC.